This TCR beta chain came from a study of CD8+CD57+ T cells in acquired aplastic anemia. The table lists this clonotype with many counts. Its antigen is unknown. General study points: Statistical testing detected no significant gap in CD8+ Simpson's diversity between patients and controls.

Genomic DNA served as template for TCR beta VDJ and CDR3 profiling. TCRdb re-called the reads with MiXCR, one entry per CDR3 protein. The data show 400,000 to 450,000 distinct CDR3 sequences, 65% to 75% seen once. Sequencing was done on a sample of sorted CD4+, CD8+, or CD8+CD57+ T cells (not recorded which) from PBMCs. This sequence was found in a human donor in good health, serving as a control.

The CDR3 protein is CSAWVGDNEQFF. In nucleotides, the CDR3 is TGCAGTGCCTGGGTGGGGGACAATGAGCAGTTCTTC. The rearrangement uses TRBV20-1 and TRBJ2-1; D may correspond to TRBD1 or TRBD2 (5 bases each). This CDR3 has 12 residues. V was trimmed by 6 bases and J by 5 bases, leaving 11 bases between them. Looked up from germline, CDR1 is DFQATT and CDR2 is SNEGSKA (reference sequence).